The 3 T cell receptor beta chains listed next were all sequenced from one sample in a study of CD8+ T cells in alopecia areata. Extracted RNA was reverse transcribed, and the resulting cDNA served as sequencing template. The method was immunoSEQ multiplex PCR; TCRdb's version includes in-frame clones alone and lacks a portion of them. The sample lists some 200,000 clones, around three fifths occurring once. The source material was CD8+ T cells sorted from blood. The receptors were gathered from a human donor in good health.

The CDR3 region has the DNA TGCGCCAGCAGCTTGGCCAGGGGCCCGAAAGAGGAGCTGTTTTTT. Residues: CASSLARGPKEELFF. The rearrangement joins TRBV5-1 to TRBJ2-2; tentative D call: TRBD1 (6 bases). CDR3 length: 15 amino acids. The germline V gene has CDR1 SGHRS and CDR2 YFSETQ. Trimming took off 0 bases at V and 10 bases at J, with 16 bases between the two ends.

The genes are TRBV29-1 and TRBJ1-2, with D unclear. Germline values: CDR1 SQVTM, CDR2 ANQGSEA. This CDR3 comprises 12 residues. Trimming pared 7 bases from V and 7 bases from J, leaving 16 bases between. CDR3 residues: CSALSSKGGYTF. The CDR3 region has the DNA TGCAGCGCCCTATCCTCAAAGGGTGGCTACACCTTC.

The chain employs TRBV4-1 and TRBJ1-1, with a possible D match to TRBD1 (5 bases). The length of the CDR3 is 16 residues. Germline-derived CDR1 and CDR2 are MGHRA and YSYEKL. V lost 4 bases and J 1 base, leaving 16 bases between the germline ends. The CDR3 reads CASSPPGLSRNTEAFF. For the CDR3, the DNA is TGCGCCAGCAGCCCTCCGGGACTTTCACGGAACACTGAAGCTTTCTTT.